This entry describes one T cell receptor (beta chain). In TCRdb, the RT-PCR reads were re-called with MiXCR into one record per CDR3 protein. The sample yields about a million distinct CDR3 sequences, more than 15% seen once. The data originate from a study of patients and donors after allogeneic stem cell transplantation. This CDR3 region has 11 residues. V was pared by 8 bases and J by 3 bases, with 5 bases between. Germline V CDR1 and CDR2: LGHNA, YSLEER. The chain is built from TRBV4-3 and TRBJ2-1; no clear D. This clonotype was obtained from a human donor who was either an allogeneic HSCT recipient or a stem cell or donor lymphocyte infusion donor (not recorded which). It is not recorded whose cells these are; they may come from a transplant donor. Material for sequencing was blood, either unsorted or a sorted T cell fraction (not recorded which). In DNA form, the CDR3 reads TGCGCCAGCGGGAACTACAATGAGCAGTTCTTC. Residues: CASGNYNEQFF.